Reported below is one TCR beta chain. Antigen: not known. This table comes from immunoSEQ multiplex PCR, and its TCRdb copy is limited to in-frame clones, with some not included. Of 1,400,000 or so clones listed, 98% to 99% are singletons. Subsets obtained from CD4+ cells comprised CD45RA+ naive and CD45RA-negative memory cells. These data belong to a study of shared clonotypes between healthy human individuals. Broader study findings: On the whole, naive subsets had larger estimated richness than memory subsets had. Non-shared clonotypes had lower generation probabilities than those shared by all four donors.

The clonotype comes from a man aged 30-40 years in good health. Material for sequencing was naive CD4+ T cells sorted from blood. Subset: CD45RA+ positively selected.

In DNA form, the CDR3 reads TGTGCCAGCAGCGTAGGGACAGGGTACCCCTACGAGCAGTACTTC. Amino acid sequence: CASSVGTGYPYEQYF. The J gene is TRBJ2-7, the V gene TRBV9; 8 nucleotides line up with TRBD1. V was clipped by 0 bases and J by 2 bases; unmatched bases: 4. Per the germline V gene, CDR1 is SGDLS and CDR2 is YYNGEE. The CDR3 contains 15 residues.